Shown below are 4 T cell receptor beta chains from a single sample sequenced in a study of blood T cells in healthy people across ages. A second about 6 to 11 cycle PCR used barcoded and J-beta primers. TCRdb analysed the 5' RACE reads with MiXCR anew, one entry per CDR3 protein. The sample records about 1,400,000 distinct CDR3 sequences, approximately 59% being singletons. The sample taken for sequencing was blood. These receptors were obtained from a young man in good health.

This clonotype was recorded a few times. The chain uses TRBV7-2 and TRBJ2-3; tentatively, D is TRBD2 (5 bases). V lost 3 bases to trimming and J lost 3 bases, with 13 bases between them. The CDR3 covers 15 residues. Looked up from germline, CDR1 is SGHTA and CDR2 is FQGNSA. The CDR3 DNA sequence: TGTGCCAGCAGCTTCAACCCAAGAGGGACAGATACGCAGTATTTT. Amino acids: CASSFNPRGTDTQYF.

As to this clonotype: One junction end does not reproduce the germline sequence, and a read error may be involved. The chain has TRBV15 and TRBJ1-5; 10 bases are a match to TRBD1. Looked up from germline, CDR1 is LNHNV and CDR2 is YYDKDF (reference sequence). The CDR3 has 16 amino acids. The CDR3 loop is CAASRQGAPSNQPQHF. CDR3 in DNA: TGTGCCGCCAGCAGACAGGGGGCACCAAGCAATCAGCCCCAGCATTTT.

V gene TRBV18 combines with J gene TRBJ2-1, with 12 bases aligning to TRBD2. CDR3 length: 15 residues. From germline, CDR1 is KGHSH and CDR2 LQKENI. After removal of 5 bases from V and 6 bases from J, the junction contained 5 bases not matched to a gene. CDR3: CASSATSGRSNEQFF. The DNA of the CDR3 is TGTGCCAGCTCAGCGACTAGCGGGAGATCCAATGAGCAGTTCTTC. The variable domain in full, completed from reference TRBV18 and TRBJ2-1, reads NAGVMQNPRHLVRRRGQEARLRCSPMKGHSHVYWYRQLPEEGLKFMVYLQKENIIDESGMPKERFSAEFPKEGPSILRIQQVVRGDSAAYFCASSATSGRSNEQFFGPGTRLTVL.

The V gene is TRBV7-2, the J gene TRBJ2-1; possibly TRBD2 for D (7 bases). The germline gives CDR1 SGHTA, CDR2 FQGNSA. The CDR3 runs 14 residues. V gave up 0 bases and J gave up 7 bases, with 10 bases separating them. CDR3 in amino acids: CASSLAGGRNEQFF. CDR3 DNA sequence: TGTGCCAGCAGCTTAGCGGGGGGGCGTAATGAGCAGTTCTTC.